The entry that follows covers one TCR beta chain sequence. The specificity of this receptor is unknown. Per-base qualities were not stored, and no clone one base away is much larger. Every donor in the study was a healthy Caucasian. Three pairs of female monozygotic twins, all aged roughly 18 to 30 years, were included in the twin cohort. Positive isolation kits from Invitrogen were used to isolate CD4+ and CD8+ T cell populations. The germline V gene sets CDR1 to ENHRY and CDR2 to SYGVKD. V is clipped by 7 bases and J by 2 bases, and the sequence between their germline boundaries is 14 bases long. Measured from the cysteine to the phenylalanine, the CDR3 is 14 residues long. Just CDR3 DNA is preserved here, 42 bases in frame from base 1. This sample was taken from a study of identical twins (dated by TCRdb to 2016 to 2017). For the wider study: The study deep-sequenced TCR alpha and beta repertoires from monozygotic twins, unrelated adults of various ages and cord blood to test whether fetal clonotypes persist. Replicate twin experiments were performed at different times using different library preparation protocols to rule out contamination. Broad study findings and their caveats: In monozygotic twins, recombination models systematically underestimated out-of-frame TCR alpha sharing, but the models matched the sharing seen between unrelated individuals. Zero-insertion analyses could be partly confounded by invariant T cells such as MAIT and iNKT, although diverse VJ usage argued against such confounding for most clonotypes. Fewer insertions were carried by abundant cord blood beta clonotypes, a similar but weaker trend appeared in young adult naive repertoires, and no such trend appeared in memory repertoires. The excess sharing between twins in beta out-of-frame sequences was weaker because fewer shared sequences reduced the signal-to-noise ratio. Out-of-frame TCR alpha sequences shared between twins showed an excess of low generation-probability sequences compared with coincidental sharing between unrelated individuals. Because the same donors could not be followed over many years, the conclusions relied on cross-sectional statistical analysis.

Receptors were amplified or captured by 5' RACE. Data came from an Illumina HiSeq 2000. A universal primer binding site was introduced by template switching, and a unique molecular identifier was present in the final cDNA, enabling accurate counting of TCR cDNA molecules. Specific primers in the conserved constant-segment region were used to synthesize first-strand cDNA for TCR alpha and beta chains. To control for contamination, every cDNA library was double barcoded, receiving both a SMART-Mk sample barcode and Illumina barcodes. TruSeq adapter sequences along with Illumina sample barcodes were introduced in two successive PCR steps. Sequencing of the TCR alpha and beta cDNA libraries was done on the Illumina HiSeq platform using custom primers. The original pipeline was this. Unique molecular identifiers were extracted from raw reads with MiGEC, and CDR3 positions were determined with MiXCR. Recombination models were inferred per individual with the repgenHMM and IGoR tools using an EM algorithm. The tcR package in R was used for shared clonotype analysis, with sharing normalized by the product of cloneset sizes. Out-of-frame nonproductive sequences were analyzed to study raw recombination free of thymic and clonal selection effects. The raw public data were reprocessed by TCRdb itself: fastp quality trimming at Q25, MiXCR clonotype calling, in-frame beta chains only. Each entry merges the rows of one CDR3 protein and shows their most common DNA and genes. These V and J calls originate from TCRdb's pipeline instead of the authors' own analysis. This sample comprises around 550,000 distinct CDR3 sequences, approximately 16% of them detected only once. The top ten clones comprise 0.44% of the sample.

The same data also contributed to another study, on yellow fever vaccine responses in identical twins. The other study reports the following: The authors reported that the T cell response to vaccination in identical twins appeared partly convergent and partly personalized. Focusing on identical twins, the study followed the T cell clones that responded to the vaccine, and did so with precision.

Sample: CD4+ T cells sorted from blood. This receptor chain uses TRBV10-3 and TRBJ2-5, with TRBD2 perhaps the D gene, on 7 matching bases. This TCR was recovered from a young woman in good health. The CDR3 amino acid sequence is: CAIKGGAAQETQYF. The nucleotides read TGTGCCATCAAGGGGGGGGCAGCTCAAGAGACCCAGTACTTC.